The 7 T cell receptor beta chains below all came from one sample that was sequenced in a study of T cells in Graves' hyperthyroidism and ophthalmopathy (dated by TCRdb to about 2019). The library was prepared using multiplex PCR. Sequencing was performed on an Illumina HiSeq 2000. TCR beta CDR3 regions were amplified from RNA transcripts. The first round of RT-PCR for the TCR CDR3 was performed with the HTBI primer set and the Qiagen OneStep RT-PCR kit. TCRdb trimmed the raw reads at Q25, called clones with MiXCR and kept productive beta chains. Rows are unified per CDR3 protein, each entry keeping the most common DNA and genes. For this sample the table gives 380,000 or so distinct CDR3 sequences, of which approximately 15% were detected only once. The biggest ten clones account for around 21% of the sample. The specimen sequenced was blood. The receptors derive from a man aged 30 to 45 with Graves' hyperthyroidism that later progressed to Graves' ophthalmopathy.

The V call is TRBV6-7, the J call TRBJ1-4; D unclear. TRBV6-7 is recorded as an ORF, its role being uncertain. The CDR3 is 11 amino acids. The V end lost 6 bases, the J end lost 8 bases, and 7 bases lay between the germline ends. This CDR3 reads CASRSEEKLFF. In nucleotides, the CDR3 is TGTGCCAGCAGGTCGGAGGAAAAACTGTTTTTT.

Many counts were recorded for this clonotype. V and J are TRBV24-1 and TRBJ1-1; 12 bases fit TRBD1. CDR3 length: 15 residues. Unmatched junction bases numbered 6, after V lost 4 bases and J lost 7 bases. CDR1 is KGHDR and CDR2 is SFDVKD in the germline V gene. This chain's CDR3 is CATSDSGQGAGEAFF. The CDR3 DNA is TGTGCCACCAGTGACTCGGGACAGGGGGCAGGTGAAGCTTTCTTT.

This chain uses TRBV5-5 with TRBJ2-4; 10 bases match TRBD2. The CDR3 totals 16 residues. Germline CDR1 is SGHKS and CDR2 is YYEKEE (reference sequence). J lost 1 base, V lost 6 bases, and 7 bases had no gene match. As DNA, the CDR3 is TGTGCCAGCAACTCCCCAGCGGGGGGGGCCAAAAACATTCAGTACTTC. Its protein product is CASNSPAGGAKNIQYF.

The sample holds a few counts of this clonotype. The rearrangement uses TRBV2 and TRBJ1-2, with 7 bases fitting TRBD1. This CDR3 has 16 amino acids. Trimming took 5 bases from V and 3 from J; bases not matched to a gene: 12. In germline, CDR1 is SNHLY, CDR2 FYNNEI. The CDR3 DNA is TGTGCCAGCAGTCCCGGTGGAGGGGGCGCGTACTATGGCTACACCTTC. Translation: CASSPGGGGAYYGYTF. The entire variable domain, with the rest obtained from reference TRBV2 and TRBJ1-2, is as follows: EPEVTQTPSHQVTQMGQEVILRCVPISNHLYFYWYRQILGQKVEFLVSFYNNEISEKSEIFDDQFSVERPDGSNFTLKIRSTKLEDSAMYFCASSPGGGGAYYGYTFGSGTRLTVV.

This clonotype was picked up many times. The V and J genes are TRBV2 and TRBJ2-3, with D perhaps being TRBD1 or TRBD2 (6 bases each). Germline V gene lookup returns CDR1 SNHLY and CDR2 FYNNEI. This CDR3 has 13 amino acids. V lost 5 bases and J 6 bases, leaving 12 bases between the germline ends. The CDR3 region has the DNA TGTGCCAGCAGTATTACAGGGAGGGATACGCAGTATTTT. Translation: CASSITGRDTQYF.

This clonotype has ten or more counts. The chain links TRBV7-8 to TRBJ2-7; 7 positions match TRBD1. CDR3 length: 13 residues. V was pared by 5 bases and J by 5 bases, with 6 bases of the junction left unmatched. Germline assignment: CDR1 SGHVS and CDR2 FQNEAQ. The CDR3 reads CASSLDRIHEQYF. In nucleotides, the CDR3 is TGTGCCAGCAGCCTGGACAGGATCCACGAGCAGTACTTC.

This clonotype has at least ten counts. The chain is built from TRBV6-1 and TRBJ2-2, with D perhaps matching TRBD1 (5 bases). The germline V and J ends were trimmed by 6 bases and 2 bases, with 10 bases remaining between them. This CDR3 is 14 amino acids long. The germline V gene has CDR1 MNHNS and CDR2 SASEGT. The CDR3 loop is CASRSTGNTGELFF. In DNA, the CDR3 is TGTGCCAGCAGATCAACAGGAAACACCGGGGAGCTGTTTTTT.